The 10 T cell receptor beta chains below all came from one sample that was sequenced in a study of cytomegalovirus exposure and HLA in healthy donors. 60 Vbeta and 13 Jbeta primers were used in PCR. Assay: immunoSEQ multiplex PCR; the TCRdb copy retains only in-frame clones and omits some. The sample includes 150,000 to 180,000 clones, about 80% of them seen just once. The sample comprised PBMCs. These receptor sequences come from a woman in her 50s in good health and CMV-seropositive.

The V gene is TRBV7-8, the J gene TRBJ1-3; D is undetermined. Per germline, CDR1 SGHVS and CDR2 FQNEAQ. The V and J ends lost 5 bases and 2 bases respectively, with 19 bases between them. The CDR3 has 17 amino acids. The CDR3 DNA reads as TGTGCCAGCAGCAGCGACGCGGGGTTTAGGGCTGGAAACACCATATATTTT. Encoded protein: CASSSDAGFRAGNTIYF.

The CDR3 protein is CASSVQDNTEAFF. The CDR3 region has the DNA TGTGCCAGCAGCGTGCAGGATAACACTGAAGCTTTCTTT. The gene calls are TRBV9 and TRBJ1-1, with D unresolved. The CDR3 is 13 residues long. The germline gives CDR1 SGDLS, CDR2 YYNGEE. V gave up 2 bases and J gave up 2 bases, with 7 bases separating them.

V is TRBV7-2 and J is TRBJ2-3; 9 bases are a match to TRBD1. J was trimmed by 5 bases and V by 2 bases; bases with no gene match: 5. The germline gives CDR1 SGHTA, CDR2 FQGNSA. This CDR3 is built from 15 residues. The CDR3 region is CASSLRTGGLDTQYF. The CDR3, as DNA: TGTGCCAGCAGCTTAAGAACAGGGGGCTTAGATACGCAGTATTTT.

This clone was counted a single time. The DNA of the CDR3 is TGTGCTAGTGCCCTAAGAGGGAGCGCAACTCCTAGCACAGATACGCAGTATTTT. Its protein product is CASALRGSATPSTDTQYF. This chain links TRBV12-5 with TRBJ2-3; D might be TRBD2 (5 bases). The CDR3 consists of 18 residues. V was shortened by 7 bases and J by 0 bases, with 23 bases between the two germline ends. Looked up from germline, CDR1 is LGHNT and CDR2 is FRNRAP.

The chain joins TRBV23-1 to TRBJ2-1, with D hard to call. TRBV23-1 is reported as an ORF; its role is uncertain. V was shortened by 0 bases and J by 4 bases, with 7 bases between the two germline ends. The CDR3 is 14 residues long. This chain's CDR3 is CASSQSRRYNEQFF. The CDR3 region has the DNA TGCGCCAGCAGTCAATCACGGAGATACAATGAGCAGTTCTTC.

This clone appeared a few times. The chain carries TRBV7-9 and TRBJ1-2; a weak D match, TRBD1 (5 bases). CDR3 length equals 13 residues. Germline V gives CDR1 SEHNR, CDR2 FQNEAQ (reference sequence). Trimming pared 10 bases from V and 8 bases from J, leaving 20 bases between. The CDR3 nucleotides read TGTGCCACGGAGGGGCAGGGATCTATGGGCTACACCTTC. It encodes CATEGQGSMGYTF.

The V call is TRBV5-6, the J call TRBJ2-1; 10 positions match TRBD2. The CDR3 contains 16 residues. Losses at the gene ends were 3 bases for V and 8 bases for J; bases not matched to a gene: 11. CDR1 and CDR2 (germline): SGHDT, YYEEEE. The CDR3, as DNA: TGTGCCAGCAGCTCCCCCCTAGAGCGGGGGGGCCATGAGCAGTTCTTC. This codes for CASSSPLERGGHEQFF.

This chain joins TRBV6-6 and TRBJ1-1; maybe TRBD1 (6 bases). This CDR3 spans 13 amino acids. V was clipped by 6 bases and J by 4 bases, with 12 bases between them. Germline-derived CDR1 and CDR2 are MNHNY and SVGAGI (reference sequence). This chain's CDR3 is CASSSTGPTEAFF. CDR3 DNA: TGTGCCAGCAGCTCAACAGGGCCCACTGAAGCTTTCTTT.

The rearrangement uses TRBV11-2 and TRBJ1-2; D is unresolved. CDR1 is SGHAT, CDR2 FQNNGV, per germline. V was trimmed by 5 bases and J by 9 bases, leaving 13 bases between them. This CDR3 region has 12 residues. The CDR3 loop reads CASSPVLVSYTF. Written as DNA, the CDR3 is TGTGCCAGCAGCCCTGTACTAGTAAGCTACACCTTC.

The rearrangement joins TRBV5-6 to TRBJ2-6; the D gene is possibly TRBD1 (6 bases). The germline V gene has CDR1 SGHDT and CDR2 YYEEEE. CDR3 length: 17 amino acids. The ends were cut back, 5 bases at V and 0 bases at J, with 15 bases in the middle. CDR3 protein: CASSSRGFSSGANVLTF. CDR3 DNA sequence: TGTGCCAGCAGTAGCAGGGGCTTTTCCTCTGGGGCCAACGTCCTGACTTTC. Full variable domain (missing parts from reference TRBV5-6 and TRBJ2-6): DAGVTQSPTHLIKTRGQQVTLRCSPKSGHDTVSWYQQALGQGPQFIFQYYEEEERQRGNFPDRFSGHQFPNYSSELNVNALLLGDSALYLCASSSRGFSSGANVLTFGAGSRLTVL.